Following are 27 T cell receptor beta chains from one sample sequenced in a study of blood T cells in healthy people across ages. Together with a sample-barcoded 5' primer, a J-beta primer mix was included in a second PCR lasting roughly 6 to 12 cycles. TCRdb called the 5' RACE reads again in MiXCR, with one record for every CDR3 protein. The repertoire has roughly 1.7 million distinct CDR3 sequences, about 35% of them found once; the top ten carry around 11%. Sequencing used blood. These receptors all come from a woman in her twenties or thirties in good health.

V and J are TRBV7-8 and TRBJ1-1; D gene ambiguous. Germline V gives CDR1 SGHVS, CDR2 FQNEAQ. This CDR3 spans 14 amino acids. The V end was cut by 0 bases, the J end by 4 bases, with 9 bases between. The DNA of the CDR3 is TGTGCCAGCAGCTTAGCAGTTTGGGGCACTGAAGCTTTCTTT. Translation gives CASSLAVWGTEAFF.

The V call is TRBV12-5, the J call TRBJ2-1; 14 bases are shared with TRBD2. V lost 6 bases to trimming and J lost 9 bases; unmatched junction nucleotides: 7. Germline V CDR1 and CDR2: LGHNT, FRNRAP. The CDR3 runs 15 residues. CDR3 region: CASGRGTSGSAEQFF. Written as DNA, the CDR3 is TGTGCTAGTGGCCGCGGGACTAGCGGGAGTGCTGAGCAGTTCTTC. Full variable domain (missing parts from reference TRBV12-5 and TRBJ2-1): DARVTQTPRHKVTEMGQEVTMRCQPILGHNTVFWYRQTMMQGLELLAYFRNRAPLDDSGMPKDRFSAEMPDATLATLKIQPSEPRDSAVYFCASGRGTSGSAEQFFGPGTRLTVL.

The CDR3 bases are TGTGCCAGCTCACTTAAAGGGGGCGGGGCGCCCTACGAGCAGTACTTC. It is translated as CASSLKGGGAPYEQYF. The chain combines TRBV18 with TRBJ2-7; a weak D match, TRBD1 (7 bases). CDR3 length equals 16 residues. Germline V gene data show CDR1 as KGHSH and CDR2 as LQKENI. V was trimmed by 4 bases and J by 2 bases, leaving 18 bases between them.

This chain links TRBV30 with TRBJ1-2; tentative D call: TRBD1 (6 bases). Germline V CDR1 and CDR2: GTSNPN, SVGIG (reference sequence). The CDR3 has 15 residues. The V end lost 7 bases, the J end lost 0 bases, and 18 bases lay between the germline ends. The DNA of the CDR3 is TGTGCCTCTACCGGATCGACAGGATCTAACTATGGCTACACCTTC. It encodes CASTGSTGSNYGYTF.

This clonotype was recorded only once. The rearrangement joins TRBV20-1 to TRBJ2-3; D gene unclear. Germline V lookup: CDR1 DFQATT, CDR2 SNEGSKA (reference sequence). The V gene lost 6 bases and the J gene lost 2 bases, with 9 bases spanning the gap. The CDR3 is made up of 12 amino acids. For the CDR3, the DNA is TGCAGTGCATCGACATACACAGATACGCAGTATTTT. This codes for CSASTYTDTQYF.

This clonotype was observed at least ten times. V gene TRBV4-1 combines with J gene TRBJ2-7; the D gene could be TRBD1 or TRBD2 (6 bases each). V lost 3 bases and J lost 2, with 14 bases in between. Germline CDR1 is MGHRA and CDR2 is YSYEKL. CDR3 size: 15 residues. CDR3 sequence (DNA): TGCGCCAGCAGCCAGGGAAAGGGGGGCGCCTACGAGCAGTACTTC. This gives the protein CASSQGKGGAYEQYF.

The table lists this clonotype with a count of one. The junction does not match germline at one end; this may be a read error. The rearrangement joins TRBV4-2 to TRBJ2-2, with D perhaps TRBD2 (6 bases). The CDR3 is 16 amino acids. Germline-derived CDR1 and CDR2 are LGHNA and YNFKEQ. CDR3 sequence (DNA): TGTGCCAGCAGCCGAGAGGACACCGCGGTAGGCGGGGAGCGGTTTTTT. Its protein product is CASSREDTAVGGERFF.

This rearrangement joins TRBV20-1 to TRBJ2-7; tentatively, D is TRBD1 (5 bases). Per germline, CDR1 DFQATT and CDR2 SNEGSKA (reference sequence). V lost 3 bases to trimming and J lost 7 bases, with 22 bases between them. The CDR3 runs to 15 residues. CDR3 coding DNA: TGCAGTGCTAGTTGGCAGGGTCTTACGGTATCGGAGCAGTACTTC. This translates into CSASWQGLTVSEQYF.

The chain links TRBV20-1 to TRBJ2-3; 8 bases agree with TRBD2. V dropped 3 bases and J dropped 4; count of bases not matched to a gene: 9. CDR1 DFQATT and CDR2 SNEGSKA come from the germline V gene (reference sequence). The CDR3 consists of 15 residues. The DNA for the CDR3 is TGCAGTGCTAGCCCAGCGGGGGTGGGGGCAGATACGCAGTATTTT. Its translation is CSASPAGVGADTQYF.

The V and J genes are TRBV5-1 and TRBJ2-5; D is ambiguous. The CDR3 covers 13 residues. The germline V gene encodes CDR1 SGHRS and CDR2 YFSETQ. With 3 bases removed from V and 11 bases from J, the gap between germline ends came to 17 bases. The CDR3 DNA reads TGCGCCAGCAGCTGGGATAGTTCCTACGGGCAGTACTTC. Translation gives CASSWDSSYGQYF.

The chain is built from TRBV10-3 and TRBJ2-7; possibly TRBD2 for D (6 bases). Near its end, the DNA agrees better with TRBJ2-5, so the J call may be wrong. The germline V gene has CDR1 ENHRY and CDR2 SYGVKD. The CDR3 is 11 amino acids. The CDR3 protein is CATRLEETQYF. The DNA for the CDR3 is TGTGCCACCCGACTAGAGGAGACCCAGTACTTC.

This rearrangement joins TRBV4-2 to TRBJ2-2, with D perhaps matching TRBD2 (7 bases). V gave up 1 base and J gave up 4 bases, with 16 bases separating them. This CDR3 spans 17 amino acids. The germline gives CDR1 LGHNA, CDR2 YNFKEQ. This CDR3 reads CASSQGGLAGATGELFF. The DNA of the CDR3 is TGTGCCAGCAGCCAAGGGGGACTGGCGGGGGCCACCGGGGAGCTGTTTTTT.

The chain couples TRBV6-6 to TRBJ1-1; TRBD1 is a possible D gene (5 bases). The CDR3 runs to 17 residues. Trimming cost V 2 bases and J 1 base, with 17 bases left between them. Germline lookup yields CDR1 MNHNY and CDR2 SVGAGI (reference sequence). The CDR3 reads CASSYIGGGSSNTEAFF. The CDR3 DNA reads TGTGCCAGCAGTTACATCGGGGGAGGCTCATCGAACACTGAAGCTTTCTTT.

The table lists this clonotype with a few counts. This chain connects TRBV29-1 to TRBJ2-7, with 7 bases matching TRBD2. The CDR3 covers 12 residues. CDR1 is SQVTM and CDR2 is ANQGSEA in the germline V gene. V lost 7 bases, J lost 1 base, and 4 bases stayed unmatched. The CDR3 coding sequence is TGCAGCGGGGCTAGCGGATCCTACGAGCAGTACTTC. Encoded protein: CSGASGSYEQYF.

V gene TRBV30 combines with J gene TRBJ2-5; unclear D gene. Between the trimmed V and J ends, which lost 4 bases and 1 base, there was a span of 10 bases. The CDR3 has 13 residues. CDR1 and CDR2 from the germline V gene are GTSNPN and SVGIG (reference sequence). As DNA, the CDR3 is TGTGCCTGGAAACCACCGCTCCAAGAGACCCAGTACTTC. This translates into CAWKPPLQETQYF.

CDR3 sequence reads: CASSFGPGADYEQYF. The DNA of the CDR3 is TGCGCCAGCAGCTTCGGCCCAGGGGCCGACTACGAGCAGTACTTC. V usage is TRBV5-1 and J usage is TRBJ2-7, with a weak D call TRBD1 (6 bases). CDR1 is SGHRS, CDR2 YFSETQ, per germline. CDR3 length: 15 amino acids. V lost 2 bases and J 3 bases, leaving 15 bases between the germline ends.

V is TRBV18 and J is TRBJ1-1; no firm D call. Germline loops: CDR1 KGHSH, CDR2 LQKENI. The CDR3 spans 14 residues. The germline V and J ends were trimmed by 0 bases and 3 bases, with 8 bases remaining between them. CDR3 nucleotide sequence: TGTGCCAGCTCACCACCGTGGGGTGACACTGAAGCTTTCTTT. This translates into CASSPPWGDTEAFF.

The rearrangement uses TRBV7-8 and TRBJ1-2; D uncertain. The germline gives CDR1 SGHVS, CDR2 FQNEAQ. V dropped 5 bases and J dropped 4 bases, with 11 bases sitting between them. The CDR3 loop spans 13 amino acids. CDR3 residues: CASSPIAAYGYTF. The CDR3 DNA follows: TGTGCCAGCAGCCCCATCGCGGCCTATGGCTACACCTTC.

The rearrangement joins TRBV7-9 to TRBJ1-1, with no clear D. Trimming cost V 1 base and J 7 bases, with 7 bases left between them. Germline-derived CDR1 and CDR2 are SEHNR and FQNEAQ (reference sequence). CDR3 length: 12 residues. The CDR3 DNA follows: TGTGCCAGCAGCTTAGAGGGAGTTGAAGCTTTCTTT. Its translation: CASSLEGVEAFF.

The genes are TRBV10-3 and TRBJ2-7, with TRBD1 matching over 7 bases. J was trimmed by 7 bases and V by 6 bases; bases with no gene match: 12. The CDR3 is 14 residues long. Germline V gene sequence: CDR1 ENHRY, CDR2 SYGVKD. CDR3 in DNA: TGTGCCATCAGAGACAGGGTGCCCTACGGAGAGCAGTACTTC. This translates into CAIRDRVPYGEQYF.

This clonotype was detected only a few times. The chain employs TRBV7-8 and TRBJ2-3; TRBD2 aligns across 9 bases. The CDR3 runs 17 residues. The germline gives CDR1 SGHVS, CDR2 FQNEAQ. V was clipped by 1 base and J by 4 bases; unmatched bases: 9. The CDR3 nucleotides read TGTGCCAGCAGCTTAGTGCGGGGGGGGAGGATCGCAGATACGCAGTATTTT. This codes for CASSLVRGGRIADTQYF.

This clonotype was counted only a few times. The chain uses TRBV5-4 and TRBJ2-5; no firm D call. Germline lookup yields CDR1 SGHNT and CDR2 YYREEE (reference sequence). Trimming pared 4 bases from V and 7 bases from J, leaving 11 bases between. This CDR3 region has 12 residues. The CDR3 region has the DNA TGTGCCAGCAGCCTACCCCCGGGGACCCAGTACTTC. It is translated as CASSLPPGTQYF.

This clonotype was seen more than once but under ten times. V and J are TRBV7-3 and TRBJ2-7, with 8 bases lining up with TRBD2. In germline, CDR1 is SGHTA, CDR2 FQGTGA. The length of the CDR3 is 13 residues. V shed 7 bases and J 6 bases; nucleotides not matched to a gene: 8. The CDR3: CASTPGGRIEQYF. The CDR3 nucleotides read TGTGCCAGCACCCCGGGGGGGAGGATCGAGCAGTACTTC.

The chain links TRBV5-4 to TRBJ2-1; D remains ambiguous. Trimming pared 2 bases from V and 7 bases from J, leaving 7 bases between. CDR3 length equals 12 residues. Germline V gives CDR1 SGHNT, CDR2 YYREEE (reference sequence). CDR3 nucleotide sequence: TGTGCCAGCAGCTTTGGCTGGAATGAGCAGTTCTTC. Translation: CASSFGWNEQFF. The full variable domain, completed using reference TRBV5-4 and TRBJ2-1, is ETGVTQSPTHLIKTRGQQVTLRCSSQSGHNTVSWYQQALGQGPQFIFQYYREEENGRGNFPPRFSGLQFPNYSSELNVNALELDDSALYLCASSFGWNEQFFGPGTRLTVL.

This clonotype was seen just once. This is likely a read error, given that the CDR3 carries no conserved phenylalanine or tryptophan at its end. The DNA is left out, because the CDR3 cannot be placed on it with certainty; the CDR3 is given as TCRdb lists it. The chain couples TRBV2 to TRBJ2-3; the D call in the table, TRBD1, was not verified against the DNA. Germline CDR1 SNHLY, CDR2 FYNNEI. The length of the CDR3 is 15 amino acids, counting both ends. CDR3 residues: CASKLLTGAGETQYC.

This clonotype was seen many times. The V gene is TRBV20-1, the J gene TRBJ2-5, with D tentatively TRBD2 (6 bases). CDR3 length: 14 amino acids. CDR1 is DFQATT and CDR2 is SNEGSKA in the germline V gene (reference sequence). V lost 0 bases and J 4 bases, leaving 12 bases between the germline ends. CDR3 amino acids: CSARDRGRRETQYF. The CDR3 region has the DNA TGCAGTGCTAGAGATAGAGGGAGGCGAGAGACCCAGTACTTC.

The chain carries TRBV3-1 and TRBJ1-2, with no clear D. The CDR3 totals 14 residues. Germline-derived CDR1 and CDR2 are LGHDT and YNNKEL (reference sequence). With 4 bases removed from V and 1 base from J, the gap between germline ends came to 10 bases. The CDR3 DNA is TGTGCCAGCAGCCCACAACAGCTTAACTATGGCTACACCTTC. Protein: CASSPQQLNYGYTF. The full variable domain, with the rest looked up from reference TRBV3-1 and TRBJ1-2, is DTAVSQTPKYLVTQMGNDKSIKCEQNLGHDTMYWYKQDSKKFLKIMFSYNNKELIINETVPNRFSPKSPDKAHLNLHINSLELGDSAVYFCASSPQQLNYGYTFGSGTRLTVV.